This entry concerns a single T cell receptor beta chain. How the authors handled the data: From reference gene primer amplification, estimates of nucleated cell counts were derived. The method was immunoSEQ multiplex PCR; TCRdb's version includes in-frame clones alone and lacks a portion of them. V, J and clone size reflect that table, while D and trimming were determined from the DNA. This sample has over 100,000 clones, with roughly nine tenths found just once. This record belongs to a study of blood T cell repertoires in COVID-19. Germline V gene data show CDR1 as SGHNT and CDR2 as YYREEE (reference sequence). This CDR3 has 15 amino acids. The V end lost 4 bases, the J end lost 14 bases, and 22 bases lay between the germline ends.

The clonotype originates from a human donor in a cohort sampled during active COVID-19. Input material: peripheral blood. The chain recombines TRBV5-4 with TRBJ1-6; perhaps TRBD1 as D (5 bases). This CDR3 is CASSQGGMGSQALHF. The CDR3 DNA follows: TGTGCCAGCAGCCAGGGAGGGATGGGGTCGCAGGCCCTCCACTTT.